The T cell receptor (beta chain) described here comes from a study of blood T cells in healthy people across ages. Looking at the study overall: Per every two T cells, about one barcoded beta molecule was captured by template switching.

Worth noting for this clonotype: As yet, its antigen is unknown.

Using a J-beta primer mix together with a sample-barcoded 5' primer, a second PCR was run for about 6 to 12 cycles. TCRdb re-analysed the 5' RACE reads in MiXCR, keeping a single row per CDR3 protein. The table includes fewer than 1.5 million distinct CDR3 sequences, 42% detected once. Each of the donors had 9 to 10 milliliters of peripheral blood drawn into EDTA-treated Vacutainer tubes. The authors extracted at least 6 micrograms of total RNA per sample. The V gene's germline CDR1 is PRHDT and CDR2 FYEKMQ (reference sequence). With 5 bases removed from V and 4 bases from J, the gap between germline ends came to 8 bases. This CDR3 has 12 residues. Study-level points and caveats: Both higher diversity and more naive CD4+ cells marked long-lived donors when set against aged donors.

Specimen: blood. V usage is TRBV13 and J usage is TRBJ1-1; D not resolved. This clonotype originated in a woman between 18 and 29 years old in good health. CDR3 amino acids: CASSPLTTEAFF. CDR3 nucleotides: TGTGCCAGCAGCCCCCTCACCACTGAAGCTTTCTTT. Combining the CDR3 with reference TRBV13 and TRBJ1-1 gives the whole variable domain AAGVIQSPRHLIKEKRETATLKCYPIPRHDTVYWYQQGPGQDPQFLISFYEKMQSDKGSIPDRFSAQQFSDYHSELNMSSLELGDSALYFCASSPLTTEAFFGQGTRLTVV.